This T cell receptor (beta chain) was sequenced in a study of cytomegalovirus exposure and HLA in healthy donors. General study findings and limits: Segments of the TCR beta V type were, in most cases, productive about 90% or about 30% of the time in an earlier analysis. The study recorded 164 TCR beta chains that were cytomegalovirus-associated. Evidence from a later analysis indicated that most CMV-associated TCR beta chains looked HLA-restricted.

On this clone itself: Its target is not known.

The PCR ran on 60 Vbeta and 13 Jbeta primers. Repertoires were generated with immunoSEQ multiplex PCR, while TCRdb's copy carries only in-frame clones and drops some. Here the sample spans more than 60,000 clones, around four fifths being singletons. CDR1 ENHRY and CDR2 SYGVKD come from the germline V gene. CDR3 length equals 14 residues. V was cut by 3 bases and J by 2 bases, with 10 bases left in between. The rearrangement links TRBV10-3 to TRBJ1-2; possible D gene TRBD1, 6 bases. The origin of this receptor is a woman aged 25 to 39 in good health and CMV-seronegative. Sequencing input: PBMCs. CDR3 loop: CAISDLDSNYGYTF. The CDR3 DNA sequence: TGTGCCATCAGTGACCTGGACAGCAACTATGGCTACACCTTC.